Listed below are T cell receptor beta chains from one sample, sequenced in a study of T cells expressing NK-cell markers. Following a re-call of the 5' RACE reads, TCRdb has one entry per CDR3 protein and lacks DNA. This sample's table has approximately 550,000 distinct CDR3 sequences. The sequenced material came from blood T cells: a sorted CD56 or NKG2C T cell subset, CD4+ or CD8+ T cells, or bulk PBMC T cells (not recorded which). These receptor sequences come from a man between 18 and 29 years old in good health. Both conserved end residues are part of each CDR3.

TRBJ2-1 TRBV6-1 CASRPENRGLMFDEQFF
TRBJ2-7 TRBV7-8 CASSLGPIAGGYYEQYF
TRBJ2-1 TRBV20-1 CSATTGDYRNEQFF
TRBJ2-6 TRBV10-3 CAISEDGGPGANVLTF
TRBJ2-1 TRBV10-3 CAIRQRTSGTYNEQFF
TRBJ2-6 TRBV12-3/TRBV12-4 CASSLSGQGAFGANVLTF
TRBJ2-3 TRBV20-1 CSANSLVGTDTQYF
TRBJ2-3 TRBV27 CASSLALGQPSTDTQYF
TRBJ1-2 TRBV25-1 CASRTVYGYTF
TRBJ1-1 TRBV7-2 CASSARQGLDSEAFF
TRBJ2-1 TRBV28 CASSIPGQGNNEQFF
TRBJ2-1 TRBV7-2 CASSLGVSLGREQFF
TRBJ2-6 TRBV4-2 CASSLAQAGANVLTF
TRBJ2-3 TRBV7-2 CASSLAGPQYF
TRBJ2-3 TRBV7-2 CASSLRTGDTDTQYF
TRBJ2-2 TRBV2 CASGQVGELFF
TRBJ2-3 TRBV7-8 CASSHTLWVAESTDTQYF
TRBJ1-6 TRBV2 CASWDSNSPLHF
TRBJ2-5 TRBV7-9 CASSPTSGSWGETQYF
TRBJ1-6 TRBV4-3 CASSQDRQGKNSPLHF
TRBJ2-1 TRBV5-1 CASSQGGDLTYNEQFF
TRBJ2-1 TRBV4-1 CASSPLRLGTRFF
TRBJ2-7 TRBV5-1 CASSLLGTEVYEQYF
TRBJ2-1 TRBV5-1 CASSLVAGIYNEQFF
TRBJ2-4 TRBV20-1 CSARDPGRAMNIQYF
TRBJ1-6 TRBV19 CASSWAGDHSPLHF
TRBJ1-4 TRBV15 CATSRVRVASNEKLFF
TRBJ2-3 TRBV5-1 CASRDRTAHNTQYF
TRBJ1-2 TRBV9 CASSEQLAGTF
TRBJ1-3 TRBV11-2 CASSLRRTAPWNTIYF
TRBJ2-7 TRBV27 CASSSPGPPNPYEQYF
TRBJ2-3 TRBV27 CASSRVNTDTQYF
TRBJ2-1 TRBV7-9 CASSDRTSTDNEQFF
TRBJ2-1 TRBV12-3/TRBV12-4 CASSLVRSGGYNEQFF
TRBJ2-4 TRBV20-1 CSARTRTDKNIQYF
TRBJ2-1 TRBV12-3/TRBV12-4 CASSGGTGLVTDEQFF
TRBJ2-2 TRBV6-5 CASSYSGGLTGELFF
TRBJ2-3 TRBV27 CASSLSTRRVSTDTQYF
TRBJ1-2 TRBV6-1 CAKRTDYGYTF